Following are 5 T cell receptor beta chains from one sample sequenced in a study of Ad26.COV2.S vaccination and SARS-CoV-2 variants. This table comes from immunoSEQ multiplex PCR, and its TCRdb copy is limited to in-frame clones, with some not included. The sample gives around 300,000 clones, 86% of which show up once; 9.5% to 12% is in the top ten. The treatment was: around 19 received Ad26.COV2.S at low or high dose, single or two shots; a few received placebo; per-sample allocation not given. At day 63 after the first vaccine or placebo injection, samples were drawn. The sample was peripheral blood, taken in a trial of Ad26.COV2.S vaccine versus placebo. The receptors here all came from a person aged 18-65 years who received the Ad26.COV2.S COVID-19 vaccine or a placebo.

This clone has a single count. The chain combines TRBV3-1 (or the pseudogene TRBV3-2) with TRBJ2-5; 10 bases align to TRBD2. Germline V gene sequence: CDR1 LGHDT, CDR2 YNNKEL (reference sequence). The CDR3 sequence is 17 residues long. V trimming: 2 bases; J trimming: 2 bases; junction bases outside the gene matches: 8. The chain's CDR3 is CASSQTPSGGGQETQYF. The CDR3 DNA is TGTGCCAGCAGCCAAACCCCCAGCGGGGGGGGGCAAGAGACCCAGTACTTC.

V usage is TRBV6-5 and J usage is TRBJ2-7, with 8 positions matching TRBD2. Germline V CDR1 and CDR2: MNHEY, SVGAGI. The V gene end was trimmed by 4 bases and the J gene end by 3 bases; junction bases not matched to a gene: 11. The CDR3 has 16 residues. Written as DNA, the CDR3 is TGTGCCAGCAGTTCGCGCGGGAGGAGCGCTAACTACGAGCAGTACTTC. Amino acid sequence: CASSSRGRSANYEQYF.

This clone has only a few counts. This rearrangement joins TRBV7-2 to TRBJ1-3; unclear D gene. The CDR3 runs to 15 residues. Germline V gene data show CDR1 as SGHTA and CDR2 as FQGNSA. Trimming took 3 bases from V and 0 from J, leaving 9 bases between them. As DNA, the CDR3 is TGTGCCAGCAGCTTCGACGGTACCTCTGGAAACACCATATATTTT. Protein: CASSFDGTSGNTIYF.

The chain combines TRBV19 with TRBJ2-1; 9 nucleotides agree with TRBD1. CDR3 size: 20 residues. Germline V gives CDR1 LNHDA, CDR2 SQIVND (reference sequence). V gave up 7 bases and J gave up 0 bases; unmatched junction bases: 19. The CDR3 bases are TGTGCCAGTACCTTGTGCTGGTTGGGACAGGGATATTGCTCCTACAATGAGCAGTTCTTC. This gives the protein CASTLCWLGQGYCSYNEQFF.

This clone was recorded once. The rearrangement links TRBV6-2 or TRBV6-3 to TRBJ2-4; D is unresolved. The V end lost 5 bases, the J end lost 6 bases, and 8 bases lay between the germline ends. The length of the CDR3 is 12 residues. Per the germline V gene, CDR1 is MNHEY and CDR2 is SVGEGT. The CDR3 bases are TGTGCCAGCAGTCTCCTTCCAAACATTCAGTACTTC. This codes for CASSLLPNIQYF.